A single sample is the source of the 9 T cell receptor beta chains below, sequenced in a study of preoperative IRX-2 immunotherapy in early breast cancer. Sequenced by immunoSEQ multiplex PCR; TCRdb stores in-frame clones only, minus some. The sample holds more than 25,000 clones, 90% seen once. Treatment denoted: preoperative locoregional IRX-2 cytokine immunotherapy. Specimen collection occurred from a patient treated with IRX-2 immunotherapy. These receptors all come from a human donor with breast cancer.

The chain recombines TRBV19 with TRBJ2-2, with D uncertain. CDR3 size: 15 residues. CDR1 LNHDA and CDR2 SQIVND come from the germline V gene (reference sequence). The germline V and J ends were trimmed by 9 bases and 4 bases, with 18 bases remaining between them. CDR3 in DNA: TGTGCCAGCTCCCTCCCTCGCCTCGGCACCGGGGAGCTGTTTTTT. Protein: CASSLPRLGTGELFF.

The count of this clone is one. The V and J genes are TRBV4-1 and TRBJ2-5, with TRBD2 identical over 9 bases. TRBJ2-7 explains the end of the DNA better; the J call may be wrong. In germline, CDR1 is MGHRA, CDR2 YSYEKL. This CDR3 spans 15 amino acids. CDR3 DNA sequence: TGCGCCAGCAGCCAACATGGCAGCGGGGGGAGCGAGCAGTACTTC. Translating gives CASSQHGSGGSEQYF.

The chain combines TRBV28 with TRBJ1-4, with D perhaps TRBD1 (5 bases). CDR1 and CDR2 from the germline V gene are MDHEN and SYDVKM. The CDR3 spans 15 residues. V was shortened by 4 bases and J by 3 bases, with 12 bases between the two germline ends. The CDR3 nucleotides are TGTGCCAGCAGTTCATTAGGGACTGCTAATGAAAAACTGTTTTTT. Protein sequence: CASSSLGTANEKLFF.

This CDR3 reads CAISQGGSVGYEKLFF. The CDR3 coding sequence is TGTGCCATCAGCCAGGGGGGTTCAGTGGGATATGAAAAACTGTTTTTT. The chain carries TRBV10-3 and TRBJ1-4; TRBD1 aligns across 7 bases. With 6 bases clipped from V and 6 bases from J, the junction kept 13 bases outside the gene matches. This CDR3 comprises 16 residues. Germline V gives CDR1 ENHRY, CDR2 SYGVKD.

This clone was counted a single time. V is TRBV30 and J is TRBJ1-6; tentative D call: TRBD1 (6 bases). V lost 0 bases and J lost 11, with 11 bases in between. This CDR3 has 13 amino acids. The germline gives CDR1 GTSNPN, CDR2 SVGIG (reference sequence). The CDR3 loop reads CAWSVQGQTPLHF. CDR3 sequence (DNA): TGTGCCTGGAGTGTACAGGGTCAGACACCCCTCCACTTT.

This sequence joins TRBV18 and TRBJ1-1; 9 nucleotides match TRBD1. J was trimmed by 2 bases and V by 2 bases; bases with no gene match: 3. The CDR3 consists of 15 residues. From germline, CDR1 is KGHSH and CDR2 LQKENI. The CDR3 region has the DNA TGTGCCAGCTCACCAAGGGGACAGGGAAACACTGAAGCTTTCTTT. This translates into CASSPRGQGNTEAFF.

J is TRBJ2-6 and V is TRBV6-5; D unresolved. The CDR3 is made up of 15 amino acids. CDR1 is MNHEY, CDR2 SVGAGI, per germline. V was pared by 9 bases and J by 0 bases, with 12 bases between. CDR3 amino acids: CASRRADSGANVLTF. DNA for the CDR3: TGTGCCAGTCGACGAGCAGACTCTGGGGCCAACGTCCTGACTTTC.

This rearrangement joins TRBV10-3 to TRBJ2-1, with D uncertain. Germline-derived CDR1 and CDR2 are ENHRY and SYGVKD. The germline V and J ends were trimmed by 2 bases and 5 bases, with 10 bases remaining between them. The CDR3 consists of 14 residues. CDR3 in DNA: TGTGCCATCAGTGAGCTACAGACCGACAATGAGCAGTTCTTC. Amino acids: CAISELQTDNEQFF.

A single count supports this clone. The chain carries TRBV5-8 and TRBJ1-2; D is unclear. Germline CDR1 and CDR2: SGHTS and YDEGEE. CDR3 length: 13 residues. V lost 6 bases to trimming and J lost 3 bases, with 12 bases between them. CDR3 sequence (DNA): TGTGCCAGCACGGGTACATTACACTATGGCTACACCTTC. Protein sequence: CASTGTLHYGYTF.